This TCR beta chain emerged from a study of T cells in tumors after PD-1 blockade. The table lists this clone with a few counts. The time point is: first of two pre-therapy site-matched biopsies 2 to 3 months apart. The CDR3 is made up of 14 amino acids. Germline values: CDR1 MNHEY, CDR2 SVGAGI. V shed 5 bases and J 4 bases; nucleotides not matched to a gene: 7. TCRdb's copy holds only in-frame clones and misses some; the assay was immunoSEQ multiplex PCR. The sample lists about 4,000 clones, roughly 75% occurring once. The TCR was taken from a human donor with basal cell carcinoma. The specimen comprised tumor tissue, sampled before anti-PD-1 treatment. The chain employs TRBV6-5 and TRBJ2-7; 8 bases map to TRBD2. CDR3 in amino acids: CASSPAGVGYEQYF. The DNA for the CDR3 is TGTGCCAGCAGTCCAGCGGGGGTAGGGTACGAGCAGTACTTC.